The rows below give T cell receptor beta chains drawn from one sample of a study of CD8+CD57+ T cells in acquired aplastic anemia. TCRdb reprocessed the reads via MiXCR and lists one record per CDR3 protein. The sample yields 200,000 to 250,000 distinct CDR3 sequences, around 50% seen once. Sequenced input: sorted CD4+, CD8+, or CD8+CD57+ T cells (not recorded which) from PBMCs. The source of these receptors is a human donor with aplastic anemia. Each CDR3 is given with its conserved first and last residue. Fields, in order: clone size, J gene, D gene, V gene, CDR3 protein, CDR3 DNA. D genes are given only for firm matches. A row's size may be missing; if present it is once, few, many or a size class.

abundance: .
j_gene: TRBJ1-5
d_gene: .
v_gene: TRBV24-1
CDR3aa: CATSDSTKGGQPQHF
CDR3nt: TGTGCCACCAGTGATAGCACAAAGGGGGGTCAGCCCCAGCATTTT

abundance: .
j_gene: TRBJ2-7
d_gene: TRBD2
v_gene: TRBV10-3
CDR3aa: CATSGRSGGALEQYF
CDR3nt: TGTGCCACCTCCGGGCGTAGCGGGGGGGCCCTCGAGCAGTACTTC

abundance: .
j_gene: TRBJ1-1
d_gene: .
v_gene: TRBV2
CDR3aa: CASSPPRGRRNTEAFF
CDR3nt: TGTGCCAGCTCACCACCGAGGGGCCGGCGGAACACTGAAGCTTTCTTT

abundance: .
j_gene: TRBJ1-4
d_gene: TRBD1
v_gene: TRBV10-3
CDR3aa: CAISAGGVHEKLFF
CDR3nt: TGTGCCATCAGCGCAGGGGGCGTTCATGAAAAACTGTTTTTT

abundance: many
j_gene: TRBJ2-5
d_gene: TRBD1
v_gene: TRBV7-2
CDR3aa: CASSRGQGGETQYF
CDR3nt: TGTGCCAGCAGTCGCGGACAGGGTGGTGAGACCCAGTACTTC

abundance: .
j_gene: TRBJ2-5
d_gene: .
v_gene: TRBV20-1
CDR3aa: CSAAQGQVNTGETQYF
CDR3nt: TGCAGTGCCGCCCAGGGGCAGGTGAACACCGGGGAGACCCAGTACTTC

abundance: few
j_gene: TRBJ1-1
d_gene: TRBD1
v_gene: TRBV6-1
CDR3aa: CASSLTGGLTEAFF
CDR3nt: TGTGCCAGCAGCTTGACAGGGGGCCTCACTGAAGCTTTCTTT

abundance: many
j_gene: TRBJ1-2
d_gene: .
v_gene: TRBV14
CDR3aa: CASSHLGGGGYTF
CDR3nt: TGTGCCAGCAGCCACCTAGGGGGAGGAGGCTACACCTTC

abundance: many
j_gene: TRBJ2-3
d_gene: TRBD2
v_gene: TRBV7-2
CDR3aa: CASSLSSGPSTDTQYF
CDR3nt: TGTGCCAGCAGCCTGTCTAGCGGCCCATCGACGGATACGCAGTATTTT

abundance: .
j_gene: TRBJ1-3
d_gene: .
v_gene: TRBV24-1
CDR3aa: CATRPNYRAPLGNTIYF
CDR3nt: TGTGCCACCAGGCCAAATTACCGGGCCCCGCTTGGAAACACCATATATTTT

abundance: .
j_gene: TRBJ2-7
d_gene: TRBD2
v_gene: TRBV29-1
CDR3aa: CSLMLAGGQYEQYF
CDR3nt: TGCAGCTTAATGTTAGCGGGGGGGCAGTACGAGCAGTACTTC

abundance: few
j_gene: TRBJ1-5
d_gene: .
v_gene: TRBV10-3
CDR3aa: CAISDRDSNQPQHF
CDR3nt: TGTGCCATCAGTGACCGAGATAGCAATCAGCCCCAGCATTTT

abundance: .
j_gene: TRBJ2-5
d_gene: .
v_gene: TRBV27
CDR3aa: CASSPSLERSVETQYF
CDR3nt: TGTGCCAGCAGTCCGTCCCTTGAAAGGTCTGTCGAGACCCAGTACTTC

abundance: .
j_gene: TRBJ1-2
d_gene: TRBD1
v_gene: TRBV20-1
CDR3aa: CSALTGEGSDTF
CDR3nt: TGCAGTGCTCTGACAGGGGAAGGAAGTGATACCTTC

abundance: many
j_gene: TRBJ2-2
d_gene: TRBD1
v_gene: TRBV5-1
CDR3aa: CASSLSATGGNTGELFF
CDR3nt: TGCGCCAGCAGCTTGTCTGCGACAGGGGGGAACACCGGGGAGCTGTTTTTT

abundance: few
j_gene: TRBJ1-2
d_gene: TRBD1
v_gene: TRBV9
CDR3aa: CASSVTGTGDYGYTF
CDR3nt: TGTGCCAGCAGCGTTACCGGGACAGGGGACTATGGCTACACCTTC

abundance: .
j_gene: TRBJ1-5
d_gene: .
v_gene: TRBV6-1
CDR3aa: CASSDPIRANQPQHF
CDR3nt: TGTGCCAGCAGTGACCCAATTAGAGCAAATCAGCCCCAGCATTTT

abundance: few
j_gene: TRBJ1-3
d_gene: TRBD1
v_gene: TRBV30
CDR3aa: CASDRSGGNTIYF
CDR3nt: TGTGCCTCGGACAGGTCGGGGGGAAACACCATATATTTT

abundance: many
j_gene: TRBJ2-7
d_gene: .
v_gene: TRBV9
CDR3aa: CASSVATLGEQYF
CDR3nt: TGTGCCAGCAGCGTAGCTACCTTGGGCGAGCAGTACTTC

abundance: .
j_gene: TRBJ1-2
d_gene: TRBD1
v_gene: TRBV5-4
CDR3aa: CASSSEGTGPNYGYTF
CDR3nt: TGTGCCAGCAGCTCCGAGGGGACAGGGCCTAACTATGGCTACACCTTC

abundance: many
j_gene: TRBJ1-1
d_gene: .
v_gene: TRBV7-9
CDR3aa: CASSLGDQGWTEAFF
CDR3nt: TGTGCCAGCAGCTTAGGTGACCAGGGGTGGACTGAAGCTTTCTTT